These 30 T cell receptor beta chains originate from one sample sequenced in a study of Graves' ophthalmopathy and Graves' hyperthyroidism (dated by TCRdb to 2017 to 2018). Sequencing used an Illumina HiSeq 2000. For repertoire sequencing, the TCR beta CDR3 regions were amplified from RNA transcripts. The first round of RT-PCR was done with HTBI primers and the Qiagen OneStep RT-PCR kit, and was followed by a second round of multiplex PCR, then size selection and purification. TCRdb redid the processing of the public reads, applying fastp at Q25 and MiXCR, and retained in-frame beta chains. Rows with a matching CDR3 protein are joined into one entry that keeps the most common DNA and genes. This sample is represented by 300,000 to 400,000 distinct CDR3 sequences; roughly 15% of them were singletons. The ten most abundant clones make up 9% to 15% of the sample. What was sequenced was peripheral blood. These receptors were taken from an adult man with Graves' ophthalmopathy.

There are many counts of this clonotype. The chain has TRBV20-1 and TRBJ2-5; TRBD2 matches 10 bases. The length of the CDR3 is 14 residues. The germline CDR1 and CDR2 sequences are DFQATT and SNEGSKA (reference sequence). V lost 8 bases and J lost 0; bases outside the gene matches: 6. This chain's CDR3 is CSPRAGGDQETQYF. The CDR3 DNA sequence: TGCAGTCCAAGAGCGGGAGGGGACCAAGAGACCCAGTACTTC.

This clonotype was found many times. The V call is TRBV12-3 or TRBV12-4, the J call TRBJ1-5; TRBD1 aligns across 8 bases. This CDR3 contains 15 residues. The V gene end was trimmed by 6 bases and the J gene end by 7 bases; junction bases not matched to a gene: 11. For the CDR3, the DNA is TGTGCCAGCAGCCAAGGGACAGGATCTTTGCAGCCCCAGCATTTT. This translates into CASSQGTGSLQPQHF.

There are a few counts of this clonotype. The germline gene is not matched at one end of the junction; a read error may be the cause. This chain connects TRBV11-2 to TRBJ1-2; no firm D call. Germline CDR1 reads SGHAT; CDR2 reads FQNNGV. The CDR3 is made up of 12 amino acids. The CDR3 DNA reads as TGTGCCAGCATCCAACAGAGCTATGGCTACAACTTC. Translation gives CASIQQSYGYNF.

This clonotype was seen at least ten times. The gene calls are TRBV10-3 and TRBJ2-7, with 14 bases aligning to TRBD2. V trimming: 8 bases; J trimming: 6 bases; junction bases outside the gene matches: 18. The length of the CDR3 is 18 residues. Looked up from germline, CDR1 is ENHRY and CDR2 is SYGVKD. DNA of the CDR3: TGTGCCATCTCGCCCGGACTAGCGGGAGGCGGCCCGGCGGGCGAGCAGTACTTC. Amino acid sequence: CAISPGLAGGGPAGEQYF.

This clonotype has a count of ten or more. The J gene is TRBJ1-5, the V gene TRBV19; TRBD1 aligns across 7 bases. CDR1 and CDR2 (germline): LNHDA, SQIVND (reference sequence). V shed 8 bases, J shed 1 base, and the junction held 14 bases outside the gene matches. This CDR3 has 17 amino acids. The CDR3 here is CASGKRTGEGSNQPQHF. CDR3 bases: TGTGCCAGTGGGAAGAGAACAGGGGAGGGAAGCAATCAGCCCCAGCATTTT.

The gene calls are TRBV12-3 or TRBV12-4 and TRBJ1-2, with D unresolved. V gave up 3 bases and J gave up 1 base, with 9 bases separating them. The CDR3 runs to 14 residues. This CDR3 reads CASSFGSNNYGYTF. The DNA for the CDR3 is TGTGCCAGCAGTTTCGGATCCAATAACTATGGCTACACCTTC.

In this sample, this clonotype turned up many times. The V call is TRBV5-1, the J call TRBJ2-2; a possible D gene is TRBD2 (6 bases). The CDR3 contains 16 residues. Germline V lookup: CDR1 SGHRS, CDR2 YFSETQ. V lost 0 bases, J lost 2 bases, and 11 bases lay in between. The CDR3, as DNA: TGCGCCAGCAGCTTGGAACCGGGGGAAAACACCGGGGAGCTGTTTTTT. Translated: CASSLEPGENTGELFF.

This clonotype was observed at least ten times. The chain has TRBV12-3 or TRBV12-4 and TRBJ1-2; TRBD1 might be the D (5 bases). This CDR3 comprises 15 residues. Trimming removed 6 bases at V and 3 bases at J, with 17 bases between. CDR3 sequence reads: CASSRLRGLDYGYTF. The CDR3 region has the DNA TGTGCCAGCAGCCGCTTAAGGGGTTTAGACTATGGCTACACCTTC.

The chain combines TRBV5-1 with TRBJ2-7, with 13 bases identical to TRBD2. This CDR3 is built from 16 residues. The germline gives CDR1 SGHRS, CDR2 YFSETQ. Unmatched junction bases numbered 6, after V lost 0 bases and J lost 6 bases. The CDR3 DNA sequence: TGCGCCAGCAGCTTGGGACTAGCGGGGGGCTTGAGCGAGCAGTACTTC. Its translation: CASSLGLAGGLSEQYF.

This clonotype was detected ten times or more. The rearrangement links TRBV27 to TRBJ2-2, with D tentatively TRBD1 or TRBD2 (5 bases each). The CDR3 is 14 residues long. CDR1 is MNHEY and CDR2 is SMNVEV in the germline V gene (reference sequence). The V end was cut by 4 bases, the J end by 4 bases, with 10 bases between. Here the CDR3 reads CASSSAGSTGELFF. For the CDR3, the DNA is TGTGCCAGCAGTTCCGCAGGGAGCACCGGGGAGCTGTTTTTT.

This clonotype was detected many times. V usage is TRBV20-1 and J usage is TRBJ2-5; TRBD2 is a possible D gene (7 bases). The CDR3 covers 13 residues. V shed 4 bases and J shed 1 base, with 10 bases lying between them. Germline CDR1 reads DFQATT; CDR2 reads SNEGSKA (reference sequence). In DNA form, the CDR3 reads TGCAGTGCTATAGGGGGGGGCCAAGAGACCCAGTACTTC. It encodes CSAIGGGQETQYF.

This clonotype appeared many times. The chain links TRBV7-2 to TRBJ1-5, with TRBD1 matching over 12 bases. Looked up from germline, CDR1 is SGHTA and CDR2 is FQGNSA. This CDR3 spans 16 amino acids. J gave up 7 bases and V 5 bases, and 9 bases lay outside the gene matches. CDR3 sequence: CASSASGTGGGQPQHF. The DNA for the CDR3 is TGTGCCAGCAGCGCGTCCGGGACAGGGGGCGGACAGCCCCAGCATTTT.

The CDR3 sequence is CASRIDGNSYEQYF. CDR3 in DNA: TGTGCCAGCAGGATAGACGGAAACTCCTACGAGCAGTACTTC. The chain uses TRBV27 and TRBJ2-7; no clear D. Trimming took 6 bases from V and 0 from J, leaving 12 bases between them. The CDR3 spans 14 residues. From germline, CDR1 is MNHEY and CDR2 SMNVEV (reference sequence).

This clonotype was seen repeatedly, ten times or more. This chain uses TRBV19 with TRBJ1-6; D ambiguous. Germline values: CDR1 LNHDA, CDR2 SQIVND (reference sequence). The CDR3 sequence is 14 residues long. V lost 3 bases and J lost 7, with 10 bases in between. The CDR3 loop reads CASSIAFLNSPLHF. CDR3 in DNA: TGTGCCAGTAGTATCGCGTTTCTCAATTCACCCCTCCACTTT.

The chain recombines TRBV12-3 or TRBV12-4 with TRBJ2-2, with D perhaps matching TRBD1 (6 bases). Trimming removed 4 bases at V and 0 bases at J, with 12 bases between. This CDR3 region has 16 residues. CDR3 DNA: TGTGCCAGCAGTTCGACCGGGACATCGAACACCGGGGAGCTGTTTTTT. It yields the protein CASSSTGTSNTGELFF.

This clonotype occurred many times. This chain connects TRBV5-1 to TRBJ1-1; D ambiguous. This CDR3 is 15 amino acids long. Per germline, CDR1 SGHRS and CDR2 YFSETQ. The germline V and J ends were trimmed by 4 bases and 1 base, with 14 bases remaining between them. The CDR3 reads CASSIGPQTNTEAFF. CDR3 bases: TGCGCCAGCAGCATTGGACCCCAAACGAACACTGAAGCTTTCTTT.

V usage is TRBV11-2 and J usage is TRBJ2-5; 9 nucleotides agree with TRBD2. Trimming at V came to 6 bases and at J to 3 bases, leaving 20 bases not matched to a gene. Germline V gene lookup returns CDR1 SGHAT and CDR2 FQNNGV. The CDR3 is 19 residues long. Written as DNA, the CDR3 is TGTGCCAGCAGTCTCCGACTTGAGCGGGGGGTGGGTCTCAAAGAGACCCAGTACTTC. This gives the protein CASSLRLERGVGLKETQYF.

The table lists this clonotype with many counts. The CDR3 sequence is CASSPQRTGHSKQYF. Written as DNA, the CDR3 is TGTGCCAGCAGTCCTCAGCGGACAGGACACTCCAAGCAGTACTTC. This chain links TRBV6-1 with TRBJ2-7, with 7 bases matching TRBD1. CDR3 length: 15 residues. Germline V CDR1 and CDR2: MNHNS, SASEGT. Losses at the gene ends were 5 bases for V and 8 bases for J; bases not matched to a gene: 15.

The rearrangement joins TRBV12-3 or TRBV12-4 to TRBJ1-2, with TRBD1 identical over 9 bases. Trimming took 4 bases from V and 5 from J; bases not matched to a gene: 2. CDR3 length equals 13 residues. CDR3 sequence: CASSYRGRYGYTF. CDR3 nucleotide sequence: TGTGCCAGCAGTTACAGGGGGCGATATGGCTACACCTTC.

Notes on this clonotype: This may arise from a read error, as a much more abundant clone is one base away. CDR3 region: CASSSLAGGWETLYF. CDR3 coding DNA: TGCGCCAGCAGCTCACTAGCGGGAGGTTGGGAGACCCTGTACTTC. The rearrangement joins TRBV5-1 to TRBJ2-5, with 12 bases aligning to TRBD2. Germline CDR1 reads SGHRS; CDR2 reads YFSETQ. The CDR3 contains 15 residues.

J is TRBJ2-7 and V is TRBV6-1; 13 nucleotides agree with TRBD2. This CDR3 has 15 amino acids. J gave up 5 bases and V 6 bases, and 7 bases lay outside the gene matches. Germline V gene lookup returns CDR1 MNHNS and CDR2 SASEGT. The CDR3 nucleotides are TGTGCCAGCAGAGCCGGACTAGCGGGAGCCAACGAGCAGTACTTC. Protein product: CASRAGLAGANEQYF.

V usage is TRBV11-2 and J usage is TRBJ2-7, with D possibly matching TRBD1 (6 bases). The germline gives CDR1 SGHAT, CDR2 FQNNGV. Between the trimmed V and J ends, which lost 2 bases and 3 bases, there was a span of 11 bases. The CDR3 covers 14 residues. CDR3 nucleotides: TGTGCCAGCAGCTTAACACAGGGTTACTACGAGCAGTACTTC. Amino acid sequence: CASSLTQGYYEQYF.

This clonotype was picked up many times. This sequence joins TRBV20-1 and TRBJ1-2; D gene ambiguous. This CDR3 has 14 residues. V was trimmed by 0 bases and J by 5 bases, leaving 13 bases between them. Germline CDR1 is DFQATT and CDR2 is SNEGSKA (reference sequence). CDR3 sequence (DNA): TGCAGTGCTAGAGATCTACCCTCCCTGTATGGCTACACCTTC. Its protein product is CSARDLPSLYGYTF.

This clonotype was seen repeatedly, ten times or more. The chain is built from TRBV2 and TRBJ2-2, with D uncertain. The CDR3 is 12 residues long. Germline V gene sequence: CDR1 SNHLY, CDR2 FYNNEI. V shed 6 bases and J shed 4 bases, with 6 bases lying between them. The CDR3 DNA follows: TGTGCCAGCAGGCATGTCACCGGGGAGCTGTTTTTT. Its translation: CASRHVTGELFF.

The sample holds many counts of this clonotype. The chain joins TRBV7-8 to TRBJ2-2; TRBD2 agrees at 8 bases. J gave up 7 bases and V 5 bases, and 6 bases lay outside the gene matches. Germline values: CDR1 SGHVS, CDR2 FQNEAQ. This CDR3 is built from 14 residues. CDR3 residues: CASSPGGLNGELFF. The CDR3 DNA is TGTGCCAGCAGCCCGGGAGGGCTGAACGGGGAGCTGTTTTTT.

This clonotype occurred many times. Written as DNA, the CDR3 is TGTGCCATCAGAGTGATGGGAGGGCCGCCGACCGATAATCCTTCACCCCTCCACTTT. Translation gives CAIRVMGGPPTDNPSPLHF. The chain employs TRBV10-3 and TRBJ1-6; D uncertain. Looked up from germline, CDR1 is ENHRY and CDR2 is SYGVKD. The ends were cut back, 6 bases at V and 9 bases at J, with 30 bases in the middle. CDR3 length: 19 residues.

This clonotype occurred many times. V gene TRBV7-8 combines with J gene TRBJ2-3; 12 bases match TRBD2. Germline V gene data show CDR1 as SGHVS and CDR2 as FQNEAQ. V trimming: 8 bases; J trimming: 4 bases; junction bases outside the gene matches: 7. CDR3 size: 15 residues. The DNA of the CDR3 is TGTGCCAGCTCAATGACTAGCGGGAGTTCAGATACGCAGTATTTT. Encoded protein: CASSMTSGSSDTQYF. The full variable domain, in which reference TRBV7-8 and TRBJ2-3 provide the parts outside the CDR3, is GAGVSQSPRYKVAKRGQDVALRCDPISGHVSLFWYQQALGQGPEFLTYFQNEAQLDKSGLPSDRFFAERPEGSVSTLKIQRTQQEDSAVYLCASSMTSGSSDTQYFGPGTRLTVL.

This clonotype was seen ten or more times. The rearrangement uses TRBV6-1 and TRBJ1-1, with D unresolved. CDR1 and CDR2 from the germline V gene are MNHNS and SASEGT. Trimming stripped 7 bases from V and 4 bases from J, with 16 bases between. The CDR3 loop spans 14 amino acids. The CDR3: CASMSVEMGTEAFF. The CDR3 bases are TGTGCCAGCATGTCGGTGGAGATGGGCACTGAAGCTTTCTTT.

The table lists this clonotype with many counts. This chain uses TRBV10-3 with TRBJ1-5; no definite D call. Trimming took 2 bases from V and 0 from J, leaving 8 bases between them. The CDR3 extends over 15 amino acids. Germline V CDR1 and CDR2: ENHRY, SYGVKD. The CDR3 region is CAISEGVYSNQPQHF. As DNA, the CDR3 is TGTGCCATCAGTGAGGGGGTGTATAGCAATCAGCCCCAGCATTTT.

Regarding this clonotype: A single base separates this from a much larger clone, so it may be a read error. This chain joins TRBV27 and TRBJ2-7; perhaps TRBD1 as D (5 bases). From germline, CDR1 is MNHEY and CDR2 SMNVEV (reference sequence). The V and J ends lost 5 bases and 4 bases respectively, with 12 bases between them. CDR3 length equals 13 residues. The CDR3 loop reads CASSPQGIYEQYV. CDR3 bases: TGTGCCAGCAGTCCCCAGGGCATTTACGAGCAGTACGTC.